Each of the 4 T cell receptor beta chains below was sequenced from the same sample in a study of cytomegalovirus exposure and HLA in healthy donors. The primer mix had 60 Vbeta and 13 Jbeta primers. Sequenced by immunoSEQ multiplex PCR; TCRdb stores in-frame clones only, minus some. The profile shows around 130,000 clones, 60% to 85% of them singletons. Sequencing was carried out using PBMCs. The receptors originated from a human donor in good health.

The CDR3 region has the DNA TGTGCCACCAGCAGGTCAAGACAGGGGCCCTACGAGCAGTACTTC. Amino acid sequence: CATSRSRQGPYEQYF. The chain has TRBV15 and TRBJ2-7; 8 bases agree with TRBD1. The length of the CDR3 is 15 residues. Germline CDR1 is LNHNV and CDR2 is YYDKDF (reference sequence). Trimming at V came to 3 bases and at J to 2 bases, leaving 6 bases not matched to a gene.

This chain uses TRBV6-5 with TRBJ1-5; possibly TRBD1 for D (5 bases). Germline assignment: CDR1 MNHEY and CDR2 SVGAGI. Trimming took 2 bases from V and 2 from J, leaving 10 bases between them. The CDR3 is 15 residues long. CDR3 sequence: CASSYIDSRNQPQHF. The DNA for the CDR3 is TGTGCCAGCAGTTACATAGACAGCCGCAATCAGCCCCAGCATTTT.

V usage is TRBV7-6 and J usage is TRBJ2-3; maybe TRBD2 (5 bases). This CDR3 is 15 amino acids long. V was cut by 0 bases and J by 2 bases, with 9 bases left in between. In germline, CDR1 is SGHVS, CDR2 FNYEAQ. The CDR3 bases are TGTGCCAGCAGCTTAGCCGGGGAAACCACAGATACGCAGTATTTT. It encodes CASSLAGETTDTQYF.

This chain links TRBV27 with TRBJ2-1, with D tentatively TRBD2 (6 bases). V lost 6 bases, J lost 2 bases, and 17 bases lay in between. Germline CDR1 and CDR2: MNHEY and SMNVEV (reference sequence). This CDR3 has 16 amino acids. CDR3 protein: CASSPTGTPAYNEQFF. For the CDR3, the DNA is TGTGCCAGCAGCCCAACCGGGACTCCTGCCTACAATGAGCAGTTCTTC.